This T cell receptor beta chain was obtained from a study of blood T cells in healthy people across ages. With 6 bases clipped from V and 7 bases from J, the junction kept 9 bases outside the gene matches. The CDR3 runs to 14 residues. Germline loops: CDR1 DFQATT, CDR2 SNEGSKA (reference sequence). Regarding the study as a whole: For the donors, CMV status was unknown and possibly confounded expanded clonotype changes. The authors considered diversity estimates from one million T cells to be underestimates. Both higher diversity and more naive CD4+ cells marked long-lived donors when set against aged donors.

A sample-barcoded 5' primer and a J-beta primer mix were used in a second PCR of roughly 7 to 12 cycles. Each CDR3 protein gets one entry after TCRdb re-called the 5' RACE reads with MiXCR. This sample has 550,000 to 750,000 distinct CDR3 sequences, with around 21% found just once. Concerning this clonotype: Its specificity is unknown.

The sequenced material came from blood. This clonotype was sampled from an older man in good health. The rearrangement links TRBV20-1 to TRBJ1-4, with TRBD1 identical over 9 bases. CDR3 nucleotides: TGCAGTGCATCCACACAGGGGGCTGGTGAAAAACTGTTTTTT. Amino acids: CSASTQGAGEKLFF.